What follows are 6 T cell receptor beta chains derived from one specimen sequenced in a study of blood T cell repertoires in COVID-19. Profiled with immunoSEQ multiplex PCR; TCRdb holds only in-frame clones, not every one. The sample consists of roughly 100,000 clones, about 80% of them appearing once. The material sequenced was peripheral blood. The receptors stem from a human donor in a cohort sampled during active COVID-19.

The rearrangement links TRBV24-1 to TRBJ2-1, with TRBD2 matching over 15 bases. V shed 4 bases, J shed 4 bases, and the junction held 7 bases outside the gene matches. This CDR3 contains 18 residues. Germline V lookup: CDR1 KGHDR, CDR2 SFDVKD. CDR3 sequence reads: CATSDPGTSGGQYNEQFF. In DNA, the CDR3 is TGTGCCACCAGTGACCCTGGGACTAGCGGGGGGCAATACAATGAGCAGTTCTTC.

The chain is built from TRBV18 and TRBJ1-2; 7 nucleotides match TRBD1. CDR3 length equals 16 residues. The germline CDR1 and CDR2 sequences are KGHSH and LQKENI. J gave up 0 bases and V 2 bases, and 6 bases lay outside the gene matches. The CDR3 sequence is CASSPNTGAANYGYTF. Written as DNA, the CDR3 is TGTGCCAGCTCACCAAACACAGGGGCTGCTAACTATGGCTACACCTTC.

This clone is a singleton in its sample. This chain uses TRBV5-1 with TRBJ2-7; D is unresolved. CDR1 is SGHRS, CDR2 YFSETQ, per germline. Trimming cost V 0 bases and J 4 bases, with 5 bases left between them. The CDR3 is 12 residues long. CDR3 protein: CASSLDRYEQYF. The CDR3 bases are TGCGCCAGCAGCTTGGATCGTTACGAGCAGTACTTC.

The chain links TRBV19 to TRBJ1-6; no firm D call. This CDR3 region has 19 residues. V dropped 6 bases and J dropped 6 bases, with 27 bases sitting between them. Germline lookup yields CDR1 LNHDA and CDR2 SQIVND (reference sequence). The DNA of the CDR3 is TGTGCCAGTAGGCCTTTCGGGAAGGGAACGGAGCCTCGTAATTCACCCCTCCACTTT. It translates to CASRPFGKGTEPRNSPLHF.

The chain is built from TRBV15 and TRBJ2-1; 8 nucleotides line up with TRBD2. The CDR3 runs 15 residues. The ends lost 3 bases at V and 8 bases at J; junction bases unmatched: 9. Germline V gene data show CDR1 as LNHNV and CDR2 as YYDKDF (reference sequence). CDR3 sequence (DNA): TGTGCCACCAGCAGTGCCCCCGGGACTAGGCATGAGCAGTTCTTC. This encodes CATSSAPGTRHEQFF.

This chain links TRBV24-1 with TRBJ1-5; no clear D gene. This CDR3 comprises 14 residues. CDR1 is KGHDR, CDR2 SFDVKD, per germline. Trimming stripped 3 bases from V and 3 bases from J, with 8 bases between. The CDR3 DNA reads as TGTGCCACCAGTGATCAATTCAACAATCAGCCCCAGCATTTT. This translates into CATSDQFNNQPQHF.